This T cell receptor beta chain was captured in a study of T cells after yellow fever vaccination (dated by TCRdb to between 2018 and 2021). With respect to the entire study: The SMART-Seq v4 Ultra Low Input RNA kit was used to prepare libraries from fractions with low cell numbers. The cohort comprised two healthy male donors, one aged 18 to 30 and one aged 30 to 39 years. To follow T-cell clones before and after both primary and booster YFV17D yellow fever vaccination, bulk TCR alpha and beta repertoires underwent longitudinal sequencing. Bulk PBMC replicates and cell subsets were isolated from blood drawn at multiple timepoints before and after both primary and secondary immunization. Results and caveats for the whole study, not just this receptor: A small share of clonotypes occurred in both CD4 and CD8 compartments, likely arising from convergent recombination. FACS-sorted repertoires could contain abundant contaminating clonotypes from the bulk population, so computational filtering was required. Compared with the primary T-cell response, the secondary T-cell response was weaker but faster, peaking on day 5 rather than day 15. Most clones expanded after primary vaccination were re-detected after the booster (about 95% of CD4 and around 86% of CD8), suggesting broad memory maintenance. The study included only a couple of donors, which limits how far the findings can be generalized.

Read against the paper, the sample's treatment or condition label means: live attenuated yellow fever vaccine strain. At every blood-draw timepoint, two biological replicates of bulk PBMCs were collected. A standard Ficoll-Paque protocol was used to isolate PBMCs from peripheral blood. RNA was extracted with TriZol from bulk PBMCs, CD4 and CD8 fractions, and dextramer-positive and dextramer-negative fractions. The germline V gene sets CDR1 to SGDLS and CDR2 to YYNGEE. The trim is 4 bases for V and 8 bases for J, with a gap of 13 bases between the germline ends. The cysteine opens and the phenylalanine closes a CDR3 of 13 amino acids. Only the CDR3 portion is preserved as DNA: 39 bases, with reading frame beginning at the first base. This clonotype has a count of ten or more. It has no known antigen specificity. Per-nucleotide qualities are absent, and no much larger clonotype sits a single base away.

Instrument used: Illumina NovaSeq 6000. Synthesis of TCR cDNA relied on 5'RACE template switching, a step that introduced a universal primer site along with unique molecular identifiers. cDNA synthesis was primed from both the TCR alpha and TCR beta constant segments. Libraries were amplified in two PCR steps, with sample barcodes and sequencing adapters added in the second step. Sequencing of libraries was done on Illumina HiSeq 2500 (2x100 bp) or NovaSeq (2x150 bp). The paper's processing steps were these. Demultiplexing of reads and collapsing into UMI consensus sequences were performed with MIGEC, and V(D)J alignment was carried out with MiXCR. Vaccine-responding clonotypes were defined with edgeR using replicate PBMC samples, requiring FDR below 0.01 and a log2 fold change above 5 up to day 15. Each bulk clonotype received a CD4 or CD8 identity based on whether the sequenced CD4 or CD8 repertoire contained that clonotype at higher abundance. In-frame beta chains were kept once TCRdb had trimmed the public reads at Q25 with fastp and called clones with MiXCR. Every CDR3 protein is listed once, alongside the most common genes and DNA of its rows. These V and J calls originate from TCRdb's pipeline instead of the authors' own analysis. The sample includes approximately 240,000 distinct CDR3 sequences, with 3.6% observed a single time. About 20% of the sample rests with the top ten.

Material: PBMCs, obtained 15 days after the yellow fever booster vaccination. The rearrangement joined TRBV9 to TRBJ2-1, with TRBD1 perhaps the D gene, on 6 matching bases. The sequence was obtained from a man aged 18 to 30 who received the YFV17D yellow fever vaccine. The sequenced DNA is TGTGCCAGCAGCCCCCGGACAGTAGATGAGCAGTTCTTC. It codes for CASSPRTVDEQFF.